The rows below give T cell receptor beta chains drawn from one sample of a study of cytomegalovirus exposure and HLA in healthy donors. Here immunoSEQ multiplex PCR was the method, and the copy in TCRdb shows in-frame clones only, minus some. The sample lists 200,000 or so clones, 80% to 85% seen once, with roughly 0.73% in the top ten. The sample consisted of PBMCs. Receptor source: a woman between 18 and 29 years old in good health and CMV-seronegative. Each CDR3 is given with its conserved first and last residue. The D gene is left open where the match is weak. Size values are once, few and many counts, or a class for expanded clones, and some rows have none.

clone size	J gene	D gene	V gene	CDR3 DNA	CDR3 protein
NA	TRBJ1-1	TRBD1	TRBV6-5	TGTGCCAGCAGCGCAAGACAGGGTGGGGGCACTGAAGCTTTCTTT	CASSARQGGGTEAFF
NA	TRBJ1-4	NA	TRBV5-1	TGCGCCAGCAGCCCGACAGGCGCAACTAATGAAAAACTGTTTTTT	CASSPTGATNEKLFF
few	TRBJ2-7	NA	TRBV11-2	TGTGCCAGCAGCCTAACCAAAAAGTGGGAGTCCTCCTACGAGCAGTACTTC	CASSLTKKWESSYEQYF
few	TRBJ2-3	NA	TRBV10-1	TGCGCCAGCAGCCCGCCCACTGAGGATACGCAGTATTTT	CASSPPTEDTQYF
once	TRBJ2-7	NA	TRBV4-2	TGTGCCAGCAGCCCCGGGATAGCGGTTTTCTACGAGCAGTACTTC	CASSPGIAVFYEQYF
once	TRBJ1-1	TRBD1	TRBV29-1	TGCAGCGTTTCCACGGGACAGGGCCACATACCACCCGTTGAAGCTTTCTTT	CSVSTGQGHIPPVEAFF
NA	TRBJ2-7	NA	TRBV6-5	TGTGCCAGCAGATTGTCTGGGCCCTCCTACGAGCAGTACTTC	CASRLSGPSYEQYF
few	TRBJ2-1	NA	TRBV15	TGTGCCACCAGCACCCCTGCATCGGGGGACCGTCCCAATGAGCAGTTCTTC	CATSTPASGDRPNEQFF
NA	TRBJ2-1	NA	TRBV5-6	TGTGCCAGCACCCGCGGTAGCGGCTCCTACAATGAGCAGTTCTTC	CASTRGSGSYNEQFF
NA	TRBJ2-7	TRBD1	TRBV18	TGTGCCAGCTCACCGGGACAGACGACGGGGGAGCAGTACTTC	CASSPGQTTGEQYF
NA	TRBJ1-6	NA	TRBV7-9	TGTGCCAGCAGACCTCGGGGAAATAATTCACCCCTCCACTTT	CASRPRGNNSPLHF
NA	TRBJ1-3	TRBD1	TRBV6-5	TGTGCCAGCAGTTCTAAAGGGGGCAGCTCTGGAAACACCATATATTTT	CASSSKGGSSGNTIYF
NA	TRBJ2-5	NA	TRBV5-1	TGCGCCAGCAGCTTGATGGCCACGCGACAGGGCCCGGGGGCCCAGTACTTC	CASSLMATRQGPGAQYF
few	TRBJ2-7	NA	TRBV7-9	TGTGCCAGCAGCTTAGCCGGGATCTCCTACGAGCAGTACTTC	CASSLAGISYEQYF
NA	TRBJ2-5	NA	TRBV19	TGTGCCACTTTCAGTGGCAGGGTAGAGACCCAGTACTTC	CATFSGRVETQYF
NA	TRBJ2-3	NA	TRBV21-1	TGTGCCAGCCCTAGGTGGTCGCAGTATTTT	CASPRWSQYF
NA	TRBJ1-1	NA	TRBV5-1	TGCGCCAGCAGCTTGGCGACAGGCAACACTGAAGCTTTCTTT	CASSLATGNTEAFF
NA	TRBJ2-1	TRBD2	TRBV5-1	TGCGCCAGCAGCAGCAGCGGGAGGCAAAATGAGCAGTTCTTC	CASSSSGRQNEQFF